A selection of T cell receptor beta chains follows, all from one sample in a study of T cell responses to AZD1222 COVID-19 vaccine. Sequencing used immunoSEQ multiplex PCR; TCRdb keeps in-frame clones, though not all of them. The sample shows more than 55,000 clones, roughly 80% of them seen only once. The sequences come from peripheral blood, collected 28 days after the second AZD1222 dose. The origin of the receptors is an adult who received the AZD1222 COVID-19 vaccine. Each CDR3 is given without its conserved first and last residue.

TRBJ1-6,11,TRBV19,ASSSGPDSPLH
TRBJ1-2,16,TRBV28,ASSGTGTGFRKIYGYT
TRBJ1-5,14,TRBV6-1,ASSEWDRGAREPQH
TRBJ2-2,10,TRBV7-9,ASSLEGGELF
TRBJ2-3,13,TRBV7-3,ASSFRGAGTDTQY
TRBJ2-7,15,TRBV4-3,ASSRYLDSESSYEQY
TRBJ1-5,12,TRBV2,ASSEYRSDQPQH
TRBJ1-1,15,TRBV14,ASSQVDGFFRNTEAF
TRBJ2-3,10,TRBV9,ASGKAGDTQY
TRBJ2-3,14,TRBV11-3,ASSPSTSGRTDTQY
TRBJ1-1,14,TRBV6-5,ASSYGQGDGNTEAF
TRBJ1-1,13,TRBV5-1,ASSRDTQGNTEAF
TRBJ1-1,12,TRBV18,ASSPRRGNTEAF
TRBJ2-3,14,TRBV6-5,ASSYGEGQGTDTQY
TRBJ1-1,12,TRBV6-5,ASSLRERDTEAF
TRBJ1-6,14,TRBV5-1,ASSPGLGQGNSPLH
TRBJ2-5,11,TRBV29-1,SVRLAVQETQY
TRBJ1-4,9,TRBV5-1,ASSLGEKLF
TRBJ1-5,13,TRBV11-3,ASSLDADPERPQH
TRBJ2-7,11,TRBV15,ATSATGGYEQY
TRBJ1-2,14,TRBV9,ASSVALRGEPYGYT
TRBJ1-4,12,TRBV6-5,ASSPQGRGEKLF
TRBJ2-2,12,TRBV18,ASSFTSNTGELF
TRBJ1-1,12,TRBV4-2,ASSQERGQSVAF
TRBJ2-2,15,TRBV4-2,ASSQYAGQGSFRELF
TRBJ1-1,11,TRBV6-5,ASSYFGQGEAF
TRBJ2-1,13,TRBV6-2/TRBV6-3,ASSLRDSSYNEQF
TRBJ1-4,12,TRBV30,AWSVRGRDRKLF
TRBJ2-3,16,TRBV5-1,ASSPGGGTFRGTDTQY
TRBJ2-3,11,TRBV12-3/TRBV12-4,ASTLAPPDTQY